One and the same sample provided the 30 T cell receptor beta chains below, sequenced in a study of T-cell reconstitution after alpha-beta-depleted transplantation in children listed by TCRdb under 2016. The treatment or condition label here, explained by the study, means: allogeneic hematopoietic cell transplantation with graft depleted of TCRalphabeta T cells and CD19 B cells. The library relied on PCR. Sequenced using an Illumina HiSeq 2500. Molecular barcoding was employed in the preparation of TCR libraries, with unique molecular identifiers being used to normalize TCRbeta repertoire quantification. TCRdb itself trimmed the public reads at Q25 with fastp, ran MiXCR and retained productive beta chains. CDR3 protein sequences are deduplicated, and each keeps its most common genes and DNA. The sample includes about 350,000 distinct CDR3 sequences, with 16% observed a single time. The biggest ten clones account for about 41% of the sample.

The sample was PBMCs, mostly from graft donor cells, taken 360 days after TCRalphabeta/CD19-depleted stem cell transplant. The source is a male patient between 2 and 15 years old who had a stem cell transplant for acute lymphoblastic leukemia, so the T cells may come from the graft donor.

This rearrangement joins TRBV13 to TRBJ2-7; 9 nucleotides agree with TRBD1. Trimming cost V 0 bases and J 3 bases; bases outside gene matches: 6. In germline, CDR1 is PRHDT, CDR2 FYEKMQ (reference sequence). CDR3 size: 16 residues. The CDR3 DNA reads TGTGCCAGCAGCTTAGGGGAAGACAGGGGGTTCTACGAGCAGTACTTC. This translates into CASSLGEDRGFYEQYF.

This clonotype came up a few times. Here the CDR3 reads CSATSQGYYGYTF. The DNA of the CDR3 is TGCAGTGCTACTTCACAGGGCTACTATGGCTACACCTTC. The chain employs TRBV20-1 and TRBJ1-2; D may be TRBD1 (6 bases). Germline V gene data show CDR1 as DFQATT and CDR2 as SNEGSKA (reference sequence). Trimming left V 4 bases short and J 3 bases short, with 12 bases between. This CDR3 comprises 13 residues.

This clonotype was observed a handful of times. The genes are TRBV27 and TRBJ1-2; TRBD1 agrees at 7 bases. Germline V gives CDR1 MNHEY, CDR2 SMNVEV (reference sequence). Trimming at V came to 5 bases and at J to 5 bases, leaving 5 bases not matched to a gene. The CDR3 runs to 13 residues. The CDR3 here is CASSPTGLYGYTF. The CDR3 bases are TGTGCCAGCAGTCCGACAGGGTTATATGGCTACACCTTC.

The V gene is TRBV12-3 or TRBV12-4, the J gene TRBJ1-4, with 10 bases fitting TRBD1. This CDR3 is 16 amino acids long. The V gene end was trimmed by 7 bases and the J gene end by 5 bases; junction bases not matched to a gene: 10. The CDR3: CASTPRPGQGNEKLFF. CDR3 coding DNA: TGTGCCAGCACCCCCCGCCCGGGACAGGGGAATGAAAAACTGTTTTTT.

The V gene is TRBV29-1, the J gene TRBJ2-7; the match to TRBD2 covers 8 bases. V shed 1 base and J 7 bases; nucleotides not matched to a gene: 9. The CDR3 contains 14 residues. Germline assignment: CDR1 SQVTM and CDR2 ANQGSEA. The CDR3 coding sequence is TGCAGCGTTGAAGGGGGCCTAGCGGGCATGGAGCAGTACTTC. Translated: CSVEGGLAGMEQYF.

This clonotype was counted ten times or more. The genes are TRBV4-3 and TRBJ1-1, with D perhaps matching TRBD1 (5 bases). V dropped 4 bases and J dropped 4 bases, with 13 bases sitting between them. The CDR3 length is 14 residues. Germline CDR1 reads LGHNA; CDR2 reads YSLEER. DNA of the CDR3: TGCGCCAGCAGCCCCCAGGGTTTGAGCACTGAAGCTTTCTTT. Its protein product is CASSPQGLSTEAFF.

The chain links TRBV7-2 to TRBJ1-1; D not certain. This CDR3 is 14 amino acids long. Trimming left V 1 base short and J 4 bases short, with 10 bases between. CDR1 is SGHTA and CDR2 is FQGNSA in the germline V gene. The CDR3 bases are TGTGCCAGCAGCTTAGGAGGGTCTTTCACTGAAGCTTTCTTT. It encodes CASSLGGSFTEAFF.

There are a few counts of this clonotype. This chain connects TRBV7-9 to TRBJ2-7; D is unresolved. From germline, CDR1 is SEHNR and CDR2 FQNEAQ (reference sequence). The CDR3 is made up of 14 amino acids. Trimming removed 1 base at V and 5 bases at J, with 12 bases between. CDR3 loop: CASSLVPGSHEQYF. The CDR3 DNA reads TGTGCCAGCAGCTTAGTTCCCGGGTCCCACGAGCAGTACTTC. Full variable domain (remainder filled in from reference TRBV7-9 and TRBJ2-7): DTGVSQNPRHKITKRGQNVTFRCDPISEHNRLYWYRQTLGQGPEFLTYFQNEAQLEKSRLLSDRFSAERPKGSFSTLEIQRTEQGDSAMYLCASSLVPGSHEQYFGPGTRLTVT.

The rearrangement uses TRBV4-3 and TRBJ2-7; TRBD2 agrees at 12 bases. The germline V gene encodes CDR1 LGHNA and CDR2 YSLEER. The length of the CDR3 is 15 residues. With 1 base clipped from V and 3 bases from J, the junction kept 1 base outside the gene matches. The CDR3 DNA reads TGCGCCAGCAGCCAAGGGACTAGCGGGAACTACGAGCAGTACTTC. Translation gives CASSQGTSGNYEQYF.

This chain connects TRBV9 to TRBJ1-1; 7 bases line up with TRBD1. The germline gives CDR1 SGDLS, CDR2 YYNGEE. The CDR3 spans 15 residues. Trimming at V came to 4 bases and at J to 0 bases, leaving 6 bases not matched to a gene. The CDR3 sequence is CASSQTGNMNTEAFF. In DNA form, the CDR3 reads TGTGCCAGCAGCCAGACAGGGAACATGAACACTGAAGCTTTCTTT.

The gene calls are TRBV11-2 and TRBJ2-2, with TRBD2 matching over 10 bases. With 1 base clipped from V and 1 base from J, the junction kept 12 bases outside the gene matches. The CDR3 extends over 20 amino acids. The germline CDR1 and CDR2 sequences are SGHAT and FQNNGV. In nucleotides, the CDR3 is TGTGCCAGCAGCTTAGGGACTGCTATTACTAGCGGGAAGAACACCGGGGAGCTGTTTTTT. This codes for CASSLGTAITSGKNTGELFF.

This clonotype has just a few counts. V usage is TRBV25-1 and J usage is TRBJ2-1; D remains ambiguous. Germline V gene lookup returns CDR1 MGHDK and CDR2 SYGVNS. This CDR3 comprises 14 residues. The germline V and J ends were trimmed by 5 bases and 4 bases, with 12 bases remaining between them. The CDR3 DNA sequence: TGTGCCAGCAGTAGGAGCCTACCATACAATGAGCAGTTCTTC. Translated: CASSRSLPYNEQFF.

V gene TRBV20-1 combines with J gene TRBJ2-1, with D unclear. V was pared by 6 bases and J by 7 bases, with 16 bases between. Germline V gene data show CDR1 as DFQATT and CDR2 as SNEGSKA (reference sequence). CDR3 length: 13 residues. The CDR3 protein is CSAPAWGGNEQFF. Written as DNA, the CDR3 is TGCAGTGCACCTGCATGGGGTGGGAATGAGCAGTTCTTC.

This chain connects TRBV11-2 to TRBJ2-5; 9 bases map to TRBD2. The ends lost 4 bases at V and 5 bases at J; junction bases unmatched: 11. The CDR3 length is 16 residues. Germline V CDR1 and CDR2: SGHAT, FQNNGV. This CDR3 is CASSYPSSGTRETQYF. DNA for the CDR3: TGTGCCAGCAGCTACCCATCTAGCGGGACCCGTGAGACCCAGTACTTC.

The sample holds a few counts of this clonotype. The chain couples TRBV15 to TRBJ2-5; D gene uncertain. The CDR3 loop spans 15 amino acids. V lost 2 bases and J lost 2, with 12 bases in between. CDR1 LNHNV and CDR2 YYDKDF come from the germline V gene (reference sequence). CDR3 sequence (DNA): TGTGCCACCAGCAGAAGGACGGCCCCTCAAGAGACCCAGTACTTC. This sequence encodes CATSRRTAPQETQYF.

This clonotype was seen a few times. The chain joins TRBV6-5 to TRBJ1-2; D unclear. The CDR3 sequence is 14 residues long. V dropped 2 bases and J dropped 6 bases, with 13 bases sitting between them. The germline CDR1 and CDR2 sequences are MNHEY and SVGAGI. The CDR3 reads CASSYGWSRNGYTF. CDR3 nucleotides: TGTGCCAGCAGTTACGGGTGGAGCAGGAATGGCTACACCTTC.

CDR3 sequence reads: CASSVTRVGDSPLHF. Written as DNA, the CDR3 is TGTGCCAGCAGTGTTACGAGGGTAGGAGATTCACCCCTCCACTTT. This chain links TRBV6-1 with TRBJ1-6; D unclear. CDR3 length: 15 residues. Deletions cut 4 bases from V and 8 bases from J, with 15 bases between. Germline V gene lookup returns CDR1 MNHNS and CDR2 SASEGT.

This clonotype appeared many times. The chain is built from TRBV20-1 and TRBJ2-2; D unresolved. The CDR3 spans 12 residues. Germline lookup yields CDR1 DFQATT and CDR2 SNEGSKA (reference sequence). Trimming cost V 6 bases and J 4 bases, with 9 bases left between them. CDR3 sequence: CSASYSTGELFF. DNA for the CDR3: TGCAGTGCGAGCTATTCCACCGGGGAGCTGTTTTTT.

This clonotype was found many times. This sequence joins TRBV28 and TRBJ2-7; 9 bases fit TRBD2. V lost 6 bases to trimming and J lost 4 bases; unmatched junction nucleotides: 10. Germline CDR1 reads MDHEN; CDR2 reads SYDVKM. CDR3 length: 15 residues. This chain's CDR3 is CASSSRMTSGYEQYF. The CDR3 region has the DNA TGTGCCAGCAGCTCCCGAATGACTAGCGGTTACGAGCAGTACTTC.

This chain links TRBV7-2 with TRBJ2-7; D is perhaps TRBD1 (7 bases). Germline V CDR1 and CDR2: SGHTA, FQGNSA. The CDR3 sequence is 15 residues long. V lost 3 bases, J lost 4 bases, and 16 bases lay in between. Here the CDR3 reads CASSFQGGNFYEQYF. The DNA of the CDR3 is TGTGCCAGCAGCTTTCAGGGGGGAAATTTTTACGAGCAGTACTTC.

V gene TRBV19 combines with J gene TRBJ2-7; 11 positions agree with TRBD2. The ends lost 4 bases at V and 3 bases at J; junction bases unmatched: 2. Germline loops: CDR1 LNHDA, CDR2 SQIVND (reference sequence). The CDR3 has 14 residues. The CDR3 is CASSTGTSGYEQYF. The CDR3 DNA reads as TGTGCCAGTAGTACCGGGACTAGCGGCTACGAGCAGTACTTC.

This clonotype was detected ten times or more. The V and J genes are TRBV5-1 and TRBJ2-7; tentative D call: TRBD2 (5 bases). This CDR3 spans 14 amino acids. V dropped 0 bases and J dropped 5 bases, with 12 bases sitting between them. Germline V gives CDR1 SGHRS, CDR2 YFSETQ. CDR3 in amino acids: CASSLEGRRNEQYF. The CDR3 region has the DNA TGCGCCAGCAGCTTGGAAGGGAGAAGAAACGAGCAGTACTTC.

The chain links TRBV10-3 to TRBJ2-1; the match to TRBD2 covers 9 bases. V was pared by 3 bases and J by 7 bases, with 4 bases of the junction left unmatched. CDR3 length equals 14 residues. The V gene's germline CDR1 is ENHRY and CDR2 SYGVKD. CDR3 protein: CAISDSSGRNEQFF. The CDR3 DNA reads TGTGCCATCAGTGATTCGAGCGGGAGGAATGAGCAGTTCTTC.

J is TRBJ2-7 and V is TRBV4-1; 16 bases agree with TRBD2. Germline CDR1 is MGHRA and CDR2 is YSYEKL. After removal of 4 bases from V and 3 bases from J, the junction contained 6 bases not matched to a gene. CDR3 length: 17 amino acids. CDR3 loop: CASSLGLAGGPIYEQYF. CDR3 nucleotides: TGCGCCAGCAGCCTGGGACTAGCGGGAGGGCCAATCTACGAGCAGTACTTC.

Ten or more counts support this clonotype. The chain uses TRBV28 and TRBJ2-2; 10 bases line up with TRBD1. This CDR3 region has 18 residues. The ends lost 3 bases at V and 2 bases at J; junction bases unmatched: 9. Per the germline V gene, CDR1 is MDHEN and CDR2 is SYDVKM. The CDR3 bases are TGTGCCAGCAGTTTGGACAGGGGGTCCGGGGGTAACACCGGGGAGCTGTTTTTT. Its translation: CASSLDRGSGGNTGELFF.

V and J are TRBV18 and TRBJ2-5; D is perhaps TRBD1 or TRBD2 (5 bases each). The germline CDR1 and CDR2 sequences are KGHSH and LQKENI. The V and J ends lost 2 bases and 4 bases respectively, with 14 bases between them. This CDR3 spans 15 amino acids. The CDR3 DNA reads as TGTGCCAGCTCACCAGGGCCGTTGAGGGGAGAGACCCAGTACTTC. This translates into CASSPGPLRGETQYF.

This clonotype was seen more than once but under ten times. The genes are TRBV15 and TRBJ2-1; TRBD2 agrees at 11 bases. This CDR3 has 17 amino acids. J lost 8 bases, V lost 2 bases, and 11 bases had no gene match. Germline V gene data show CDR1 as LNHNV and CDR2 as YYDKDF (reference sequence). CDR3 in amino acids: CATSRPGSGRASDEQFF. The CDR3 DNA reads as TGTGCCACCAGCAGACCGGGTAGCGGGAGGGCCTCCGATGAGCAGTTCTTC.

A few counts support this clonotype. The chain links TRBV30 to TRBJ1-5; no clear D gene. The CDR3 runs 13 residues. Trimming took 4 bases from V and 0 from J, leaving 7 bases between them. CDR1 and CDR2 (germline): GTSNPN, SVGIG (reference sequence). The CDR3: CAWTESSNQPQHF. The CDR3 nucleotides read TGTGCCTGGACAGAGAGTAGCAATCAGCCCCAGCATTTT.

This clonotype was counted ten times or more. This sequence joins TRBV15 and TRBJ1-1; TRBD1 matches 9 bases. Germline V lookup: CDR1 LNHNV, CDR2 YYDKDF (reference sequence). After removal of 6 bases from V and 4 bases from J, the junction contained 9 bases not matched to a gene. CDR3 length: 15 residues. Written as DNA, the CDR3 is TGTGCCACCAGAGTACAGGGGGCTTCGGTCACTGAAGCTTTCTTT. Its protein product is CATRVQGASVTEAFF.

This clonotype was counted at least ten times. The CDR3: CASSPIAGVRSEQFF. The CDR3 DNA sequence: TGTGCCAGCAGTCCGATAGCGGGAGTCAGGAGCGAGCAGTTCTTC. The chain employs TRBV12-3 or TRBV12-4 and TRBJ2-1; 9 bases fit TRBD2. The ends lost 5 bases at V and 10 bases at J; junction bases unmatched: 12. The length of the CDR3 is 15 residues.